This entry lists 31 T cell receptor beta chains sequenced from one sample in a study of OX40 agonist ivuxolimab in advanced cancers. The repertoire was sequenced with immunoSEQ multiplex PCR; TCRdb's copy has only in-frame clones and lacks some. Among 53,000 or so clones listed, around 84% were seen once. This sample comprised CD4+ or CD8+ T cells sorted from blood, obtained in a trial of the OX40 agonist ivuxolimab. Receptor source: an adult with an advanced solid tumor such as melanoma, head and neck, liver or kidney cancer.

The genes are TRBV6-5 and TRBJ1-6, with TRBD1 as a possible D gene (6 bases). The CDR3 is 15 amino acids. Trimming left V 6 bases short and J 8 bases short, with 17 bases between. Germline V lookup: CDR1 MNHEY, CDR2 SVGAGI. The CDR3 nucleotides read TGTGCCAGCAGGCAGGGGAGGGAACGGTATTCACCCCTCCACTTT. Protein product: CASRQGRERYSPLHF.

This chain links TRBV7-2 with TRBJ1-4; no clear D. Germline CDR1 is SGHTA and CDR2 is FQGNSA. Trimming shortened V by 3 bases and J by 7 bases, and 15 bases separated the two germline ends. The CDR3 contains 15 residues. In nucleotides, the CDR3 is TGTGCCAGCAGCTTGGCACCGGACCCCGGTGAAAAACTGTTTTTT. Its protein is CASSLAPDPGEKLFF.

J is TRBJ1-5 and V is TRBV28; 7 nucleotides agree with TRBD1. V trimming: 7 bases; J trimming: 6 bases; junction bases outside the gene matches: 12. The germline V gene encodes CDR1 MDHEN and CDR2 SYDVKM. CDR3 length: 15 residues. CDR3 nucleotide sequence: TGTGCCAGCACCACGAGGGGGCAGGGTGGTCAGCCCCAGCATTTT. It codes for CASTTRGQGGQPQHF.

The chain joins TRBV7-2 to TRBJ2-7; 8 bases line up with TRBD1. CDR3 length: 15 amino acids. V gave up 1 base and J gave up 6 bases; unmatched junction bases: 8. Per the germline V gene, CDR1 is SGHTA and CDR2 is FQGNSA. In nucleotides, the CDR3 is TGTGCCAGCAGCTTAGGGGCAGGGGGCCCAGGCGAGCAGTACTTC. Protein product: CASSLGAGGPGEQYF.

This chain links TRBV5-5 with TRBJ2-6, with D hard to call. The CDR3 consists of 15 residues. The ends were cut back, 1 base at V and 4 bases at J, with 9 bases in the middle. Germline V gene lookup returns CDR1 SGHKS and CDR2 YYEKEE (reference sequence). CDR3 protein: CASSLPGSGANVLTF. The CDR3 DNA reads TGTGCCAGCAGCTTGCCAGGTTCGGGGGCCAACGTCCTGACTTTC.

The V and J genes are TRBV28 and TRBJ1-4; D may be TRBD1 (6 bases). Between the trimmed V and J ends, which lost 7 bases and 6 bases, there was a span of 15 bases. CDR3 length: 14 residues. In germline, CDR1 is MDHEN, CDR2 SYDVKM. CDR3 amino acids: CASNAQGSYEKLFF. The CDR3 nucleotides read TGTGCCAGCAACGCCCAGGGGAGTTATGAAAAACTGTTTTTT.

J is TRBJ1-2 and V is TRBV5-8; possible D gene TRBD1, 6 bases. The CDR3 totals 12 residues. Deletions cut 3 bases from V and 6 bases from J, with 9 bases between. CDR1 SGHTS and CDR2 YDEGEE come from the germline V gene. The CDR3 nucleotides read TGTGCCAGCAGCTCGGGGGCGCATGGCTACACCTTC. Translating it yields CASSSGAHGYTF.

This clone was detected only a few times. The chain uses TRBV6-5 and TRBJ1-3, with TRBD1 matching over 7 bases. V was clipped by 6 bases and J by 7 bases; unmatched bases: 3. The germline gives CDR1 MNHEY, CDR2 SVGAGI. This CDR3 region has 12 residues. The CDR3 here is CASRTGENTIYF. CDR3 in DNA: TGTGCCAGCAGAACAGGGGAGAACACCATATATTTT.

J is TRBJ2-1 and V is TRBV7-3; D not certain. V dropped 2 bases and J dropped 8 bases, with 16 bases sitting between them. The CDR3 spans 15 residues. Germline CDR1 reads SGHTA; CDR2 reads FQGTGA. The CDR3 nucleotides read TGTGCCAGCAGCTTAGTAGTCCACTCCACGGATGAGCAGTTCTTC. It yields the protein CASSLVVHSTDEQFF.

The J gene is TRBJ1-5, the V gene TRBV7-2; D perhaps matches TRBD1 (6 bases). Germline V gene lookup returns CDR1 SGHTA and CDR2 FQGNSA. The CDR3 is 14 amino acids. Deletions cut 5 bases from V and 9 bases from J, with 17 bases between. Written as DNA, the CDR3 is TGTGCCAGCAGCCCACACAGGGAGCCGACGCCCCAGCATTTT. This translates into CASSPHREPTPQHF. The full variable domain, completed using reference TRBV7-2 and TRBJ1-5, is GAGVSQSPSNKVTEKGKDVELRCDPISGHTALYWYRQSLGQGLEFLIYFQGNSAPDKSGLPSDRFSAERTGGSVSTLTIQRTQQEDSAVYLCASSPHREPTPQHFGDGTRLSIL.

This chain uses TRBV19 with TRBJ1-1, with D hard to call. The CDR3 loop spans 16 amino acids. The V end lost 2 bases, the J end lost 5 bases, and 18 bases lay between the germline ends. The V gene's germline CDR1 is LNHDA and CDR2 SQIVND (reference sequence). CDR3 in DNA: TGTGCCAGTAGTATAATGGGAAGGACCCGAGGGACTGAAGCTTTCTTT. Its protein is CASSIMGRTRGTEAFF.

Worth noting for this clone: The final CDR3 position lacks the conserved phenylalanine or tryptophan, pointing to a likely read error. The V call is TRBV7-9, the J call TRBJ2-7, with 9 bases that match TRBD2. This CDR3 is built from 15 residues. The junction had 10 bases not matched to a gene; V was cut back by 5 bases and J by 5 bases. Per germline, CDR1 SEHNR and CDR2 FQNEAQ (reference sequence). In nucleotides, the CDR3 is TGTGCCAGCAGCCGTAGCGGGAGCGACCTCCACGAGCAGTACCTC. It is translated as CASSRSGSDLHEQYL.

This chain links TRBV14 with TRBJ1-5; TRBD1 aligns across 9 bases. CDR3 size: 14 residues. Germline V lookup: CDR1 SGHDN, CDR2 FVKESK. The junction had 5 bases not matched to a gene; V was cut back by 5 bases and J by 6 bases. CDR3 sequence reads: CASSSGQGTQPQHF. The CDR3, as DNA: TGTGCCAGCAGCTCCGGACAGGGGACTCAGCCCCAGCATTTT.

This clone was seen just once. This chain links TRBV11-2 with TRBJ2-5, with a weak D call TRBD2 (5 bases). Germline V gives CDR1 SGHAT, CDR2 FQNNGV. Trimming removed 0 bases at V and 4 bases at J, with 9 bases between. This CDR3 is built from 14 residues. CDR3 nucleotides: TGTGCCAGCAGCTTAGATCGGCGGGTAGAGACCCAGTACTTC. It encodes CASSLDRRVETQYF. Combining the CDR3 with reference TRBV11-2 and TRBJ2-5 gives the whole variable domain EAGVAQSPRYKIIEKRQSVAFWCNPISGHATLYWYQQILGQGPKLLIQFQNNGVVDDSQLPKDRFSAERLKGVDSTLKIQPAKLEDSAVYLCASSLDRRVETQYFGPGTRLLVL.

CDR3 protein: CASSIQVPNTEAFF. The CDR3 nucleotides are TGTGCCAGTAGTATACAGGTGCCGAACACTGAAGCTTTCTTT. This sequence joins TRBV19 and TRBJ1-1; no clear D. This CDR3 has 14 residues. Deletions cut 2 bases from V and 1 base from J, with 8 bases between. The germline CDR1 and CDR2 sequences are LNHDA and SQIVND (reference sequence).

CDR3 loop: CASSENWLKNTEAFF. In nucleotides, the CDR3 is TGTGCCAGCAGTGAGAACTGGCTGAAGAACACTGAAGCTTTCTTT. The gene calls are TRBV2 and TRBJ1-1; the D is unclear. Germline V lookup: CDR1 SNHLY, CDR2 FYNNEI. V lost 3 bases to trimming and J lost 1 base, with 12 bases between them. The CDR3 has 15 amino acids.

The CDR3 DNA reads as TGCGCCAGCAGCCCCACTGCTCAGGGAGGGTTCTACGAGCAGTACTTC. It translates to CASSPTAQGGFYEQYF. The chain has TRBV5-1 and TRBJ2-7; 7 positions agree with TRBD2. The CDR3 is 16 residues long. V was clipped by 4 bases and J by 3 bases; unmatched bases: 13. CDR1 is SGHRS and CDR2 is YFSETQ in the germline V gene.

This rearrangement joins TRBV5-4 to TRBJ2-5, with 8 bases fitting TRBD2. Looked up from germline, CDR1 is SGHNT and CDR2 is YYREEE (reference sequence). The CDR3 runs to 16 residues. J gave up 5 bases and V 2 bases, and 11 bases lay outside the gene matches. The CDR3 DNA is TGTGCCAGCAGCTTCGGGAGCGGGAGATCGGGGGAGACCCAGTACTTC. The encoded protein is CASSFGSGRSGETQYF.

The CDR3 region is CASSQSLSYEQYF. DNA of the CDR3: TGTGCCAGCAGCCAGAGCCTTTCCTACGAGCAGTACTTC. The rearrangement uses TRBV11-2 and TRBJ2-7; D is unresolved. Germline lookup yields CDR1 SGHAT and CDR2 FQNNGV. The CDR3 consists of 13 residues. The V and J ends lost 5 bases and 1 base respectively, with 9 bases between them.

This chain joins TRBV9 and TRBJ1-6; no clear D. Germline values: CDR1 SGDLS, CDR2 YYNGEE. V shed 4 bases and J shed 7 bases, with 12 bases lying between them. CDR3 size: 14 residues. CDR3 in amino acids: CASSPYMINSPLHF. DNA for the CDR3: TGTGCCAGCAGCCCTTACATGATAAATTCACCCCTCCACTTT.

The CDR3 DNA sequence: TGTGCCAGCAGCTTGGTACTAGCCCCTCTGGGCACCGGGGAGCTGTTTTTT. It is translated as CASSLVLAPLGTGELFF. The rearrangement joins TRBV5-5 to TRBJ2-2, with a weak D call TRBD2 (6 bases). CDR3 length: 17 residues. V was clipped by 0 bases and J by 4 bases, with 16 bases between them. CDR1 SGHKS and CDR2 YYEKEE come from the germline V gene (reference sequence).

This clone was seen just once. The J gene is TRBJ1-1, the V gene TRBV7-2; D gene uncertain. This CDR3 contains 16 residues. V lost 1 base and J 1 base, leaving 13 bases between the germline ends. CDR1 and CDR2 (germline): SGHTA, FQGNSA. In DNA, the CDR3 is TGTGCCAGCAGCTTAGTGGGAGGCGCCTCGAACACTGAAGCTTTCTTT. Its protein product is CASSLVGGASNTEAFF.

The chain links TRBV5-6 to TRBJ2-5, with D uncertain. In germline, CDR1 is SGHDT, CDR2 YYEEEE. The V gene lost 2 bases and the J gene lost 1 base, with 0 bases spanning the gap. This CDR3 is 11 amino acids long. CDR3 amino acids: CASSFQETQYF. The CDR3 nucleotides are TGTGCCAGCAGCTTCCAAGAGACCCAGTACTTC.

This chain connects TRBV5-1 to TRBJ1-1; D gene ambiguous. V shed 0 bases and J shed 0 bases, with 6 bases lying between them. This CDR3 region has 14 residues. Germline V gene lookup returns CDR1 SGHRS and CDR2 YFSETQ. CDR3 amino acids: CASSLDQVNTEAFF. The DNA for the CDR3 is TGCGCCAGCAGCTTGGACCAGGTGAACACTGAAGCTTTCTTT.

The chain combines TRBV2 with TRBJ2-3; 7 bases map to TRBD1. The CDR3 consists of 14 residues. V lost 6 bases and J lost 1; bases outside the gene matches: 4. CDR1 is SNHLY and CDR2 is FYNNEI in the germline V gene. In nucleotides, the CDR3 is TGTGCCAGCAGAGTCGACAGGGGCACAGATACGCAGTATTTT. Translated, it gives CASRVDRGTDTQYF.

As DNA, the CDR3 is TGTGCCAGCAGTGTGAGACAGGGTAATTCACCCCTCCACTTT. Translating gives CASSVRQGNSPLHF. The rearrangement links TRBV6-5 to TRBJ1-6; TRBD1 agrees at 7 bases. J lost 6 bases, V lost 5 bases, and 4 bases had no gene match. CDR1 and CDR2 (germline): MNHEY, SVGAGI. This CDR3 spans 14 amino acids.

The CDR3 coding sequence is TGTGCCAGCAGCTCCCAGAGTTTCGGGAGGGGGACCGGGGAGCTGTTTTTT. Protein product: CASSSQSFGRGTGELFF. The chain recombines TRBV11-3 with TRBJ2-2; TRBD2 matches at 8 bases. CDR3 length: 17 residues. V was pared by 4 bases and J by 5 bases, with 12 bases of the junction left unmatched. Germline loops: CDR1 SGHNT, CDR2 YENEEA.

This clone was counted only a few times. The genes are TRBV13 and TRBJ2-2; 8 bases are shared with TRBD2. CDR3 length: 15 amino acids. Losses at the gene ends were 9 bases for V and 0 bases for J; bases not matched to a gene: 6. CDR1 and CDR2 (germline): PRHDT, FYEKMQ (reference sequence). This CDR3 is CASGLAWTNTGELFF. The DNA of the CDR3 is TGTGCCAGTGGACTAGCCTGGACGAACACCGGGGAGCTGTTTTTT.

This clone appeared a few times. CDR3 in DNA: TGCGCCAGCAGCCTCGCCTGGGGTTTGGCAGATACGCAGTATTTT. Its protein product is CASSLAWGLADTQYF. J is TRBJ2-3 and V is TRBV4-1; D ambiguous. V gave up 4 bases and J gave up 4 bases, with 15 bases separating them. The CDR3 extends over 15 amino acids. Germline-derived CDR1 and CDR2 are MGHRA and YSYEKL.

V usage is TRBV10-1 and J usage is TRBJ2-5; tentatively, D is TRBD2 (5 bases). The CDR3 is 15 amino acids. Germline CDR1 reads WNHNN; CDR2 reads SYGVQD (reference sequence). V lost 0 bases, J lost 6 bases, and 14 bases lay in between. The CDR3 DNA follows: TGCGCCAGCAGTGAGTCCGCATCGGGGTTCCAGACCCAGTACTTC. It is translated as CASSESASGFQTQYF.

Written as DNA, the CDR3 is TGTGCCAGCAGCTCAACTCAGGGCGCATTAATACAAGAGACCCAGTACTTC. Its protein is CASSSTQGALIQETQYF. This chain links TRBV7-6 with TRBJ2-5; maybe TRBD1 (5 bases). Trimming stripped 4 bases from V and 2 bases from J, with 20 bases between. Germline V gene data show CDR1 as SGHVS and CDR2 as FNYEAQ. CDR3 length: 17 amino acids. Using reference TRBV7-6 and TRBJ2-5 for the parts outside the CDR3, the full variable domain is GAGVSQSPRYKVTKRGQDVALRCDPISGHVSLYWYRQALGQGPEFLTYFNYEAQQDKSGLPNDRFSAERPEGSISTLTIQRTEQRDSAMYRCASSSTQGALIQETQYFGPGTRLLVL.